This T cell receptor beta chain is drawn from a study of T cell responses to AZD1222 COVID-19 vaccine. General study results and limits: Two AZD1222 administrations were followed by greater Spike-specific TCR breadth and depth. Close to half of spike-specific TCRs reportedly recognize unmutated variant regions.

Germline V gene sequence: CDR1 SGDLS, CDR2 YYNGEE. Trimming stripped 3 bases from V and 4 bases from J, with 11 bases between. The CDR3 runs 14 residues. A word on this clone: Its target is not known.

The protocol was immunoSEQ multiplex PCR, while the TCRdb copy is restricted to in-frame clones and leaves out a portion. The sample consists of roughly 130,000 clones, about 89% of them appearing once. The starting material was peripheral blood, obtained 28 days after the second dose of the MenACWY control vaccine. The receptor's source is an adult who received the MenACWY meningococcal vaccine as a control. The chain joins TRBV9 to TRBJ2-1, with a weak D call TRBD2 (5 bases). CDR3 DNA: TGTGCCAGCAGCGCCGGACTGGATTACAATGAGCAGTTCTTC. This sequence encodes CASSAGLDYNEQFF.